This TCR beta chain was recovered during a study of cytomegalovirus exposure and HLA in healthy donors. J gave up 2 bases and V 1 base, and 5 bases lay outside the gene matches. The germline gives CDR1 LNHNV, CDR2 YYDKDF (reference sequence). This CDR3 is 15 amino acids long. Use of 60 Vbeta and 13 Jbeta primers characterized the PCR. Assay: immunoSEQ multiplex PCR; the TCRdb copy retains only in-frame clones and omits some. The sample records under 110,000 clones, approximately 71% being singletons. This clone was detected a few times. This clonotype originated in a man aged 35 to 55 in good health and CMV-seronegative. The chain links TRBV15 to TRBJ2-7, with 7 bases that match TRBD1. Sequenced: PBMCs. This CDR3 is CATSRGKQGTYEQYF. For the CDR3, the DNA is TGTGCCACCAGCAGAGGGAAACAGGGGACCTACGAGCAGTACTTC.